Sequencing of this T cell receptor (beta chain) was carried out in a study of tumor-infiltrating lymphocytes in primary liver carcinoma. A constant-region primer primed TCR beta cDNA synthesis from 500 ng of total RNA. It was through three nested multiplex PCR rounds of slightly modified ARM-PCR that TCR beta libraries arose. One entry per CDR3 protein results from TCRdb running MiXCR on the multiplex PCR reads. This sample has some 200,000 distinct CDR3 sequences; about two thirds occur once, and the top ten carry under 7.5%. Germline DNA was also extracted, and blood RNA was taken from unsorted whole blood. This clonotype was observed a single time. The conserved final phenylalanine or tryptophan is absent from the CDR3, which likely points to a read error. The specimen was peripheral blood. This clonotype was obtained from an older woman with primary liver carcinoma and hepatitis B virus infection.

Here the CDR3 reads CASSHLSGRNTEAFL. CDR3 coding DNA: TGTGCCAGCAGCCACCTCAGCGGGCGGAACACTGAAGCTTTCTTG. This sequence joins TRBV6-5 and TRBJ1-1; D call uncertain. Germline CDR1 reads MNHEY; CDR2 reads SVGAGI. With 6 bases removed from V and 1 base from J, the gap between germline ends came to 15 bases. This CDR3 region has 15 residues.